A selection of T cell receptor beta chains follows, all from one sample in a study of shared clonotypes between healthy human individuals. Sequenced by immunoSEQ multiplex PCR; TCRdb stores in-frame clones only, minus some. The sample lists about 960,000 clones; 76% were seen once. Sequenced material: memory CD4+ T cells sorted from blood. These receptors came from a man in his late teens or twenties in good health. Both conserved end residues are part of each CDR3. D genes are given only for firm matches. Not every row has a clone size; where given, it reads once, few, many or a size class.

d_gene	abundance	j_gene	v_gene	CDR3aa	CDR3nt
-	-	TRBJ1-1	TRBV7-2	CASSNQQVEAFF	TGTGCCAGCAGCAACCAGCAGGTAGAAGCTTTCTTT
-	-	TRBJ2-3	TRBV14	CASSQDSKVDTQYF	TGTGCCAGCAGCCAAGATTCCAAAGTAGATACGCAGTATTTT
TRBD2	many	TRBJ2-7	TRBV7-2	CASSPHGTSSYEQYF	TGTGCCAGCAGCCCTCACGGGACTAGCAGCTACGAGCAGTACTTC
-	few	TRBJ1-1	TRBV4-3	CASSQGPASTEAFF	TGCGCCAGCAGCCAAGGGCCGGCAAGCACTGAAGCTTTCTTT
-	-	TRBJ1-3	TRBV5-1	CASSLSGTTGGNTIYF	TGCGCCAGCAGCCTGTCCGGGACAACGGGAGGAAACACCATATATTTT
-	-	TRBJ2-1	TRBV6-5	CASSTGTILNEQFF	TGTGCCAGCAGCACCGGGACAATTCTCAATGAGCAGTTCTTC
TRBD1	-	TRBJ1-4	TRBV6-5	CASNSGGRGNEKLFF	TGTGCCAGCAATTCAGGGGGCAGGGGTAATGAAAAACTGTTTTTT
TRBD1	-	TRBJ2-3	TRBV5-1	CASKKGASTDTQYF	TGCGCCAGCAAGAAGGGGGCAAGCACAGATACGCAGTATTTT
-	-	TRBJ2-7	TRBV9	CASSVVGLGEQYF	TGTGCCAGCAGCGTAGTGGGGCTCGGGGAGCAGTACTTC
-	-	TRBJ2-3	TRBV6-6	CASVSLARDTQYF	TGTGCCAGCGTTTCTCTCGCGAGGGATACGCAGTATTTT
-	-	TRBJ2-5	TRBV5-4	CASSFGGQMETQYF	TGTGCCAGCAGCTTTGGGGGGCAAATGGAGACCCAGTACTTC
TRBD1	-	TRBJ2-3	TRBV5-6	CASSYRQGADTDTQYF	TGTGCCAGCAGCTACCGACAGGGGGCCGACACAGATACGCAGTATTTT
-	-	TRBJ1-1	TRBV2	CASSQGLSNTEAFF	TGTGCCAGCAGTCAGGGGCTATCGAACACTGAAGCTTTCTTT
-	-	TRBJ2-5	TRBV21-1	CASSKSRGGETQYF	TGTGCCAGCAGCAAATCTAGGGGGGGCGAGACCCAGTACTTC
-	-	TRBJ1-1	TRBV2	CATANREGTEAFF	TGTGCCACTGCAAACAGGGAAGGCACTGAAGCTTTCTTT
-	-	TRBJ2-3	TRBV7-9	CASSRETVSSTDTQYF	TGTGCCAGCAGCCGGGAAACGGTCTCTAGCACAGATACGCAGTATTTT
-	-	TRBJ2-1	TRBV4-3	CASSLQPSSYNEQFF	TGCGCCAGCAGCCTACAACCGAGCTCCTACAATGAGCAGTTCTTC